This is a list of T cell receptor beta chains from one sample in a study of Ad26.COV2.S vaccination and SARS-CoV-2 variants. Sequencing used immunoSEQ multiplex PCR; TCRdb keeps in-frame clones, though not all of them. Here the sample spans more than 300,000 clones, just over 85% being singletons. This material consisted of peripheral blood, taken in a trial of Ad26.COV2.S vaccine versus placebo. Receptors were obtained from a person between 18 and 59 years old who received the Ad26.COV2.S COVID-19 vaccine or a placebo. CDR3s include the opening cysteine and the closing phenylalanine or tryptophan. Fields, in order: D gene, clone size, J gene, V gene, CDR3 protein, CDR3 DNA. D genes are given only for firm matches. Only part of the rows carry a size: once, few, many, or a class if the clone is expanded.

TRBD1 few TRBJ1-5 TRBV19 CASCGRGDQPQHF TGTGCCAGTTGTGGCAGGGGGGATCAGCCCCAGCATTTT
NA NA TRBJ2-5 TRBV5-1 CASRGDGETQYF TGCGCCAGCAGGGGGGACGGGGAGACCCAGTACTTC
TRBD1 NA TRBJ2-7 TRBV29-1 CSVRTGTSSYEQYF TGCAGCGTCCGGACAGGGACCAGCTCCTACGAGCAGTACTTC
NA few TRBJ2-7 TRBV7-2 CASSPDSTYEQYF TGTGCCAGCAGCCCCGACTCAACCTACGAGCAGTACTTC
NA NA TRBJ2-1 TRBV7-8 CASSFGGADNEQFF TGTGCCAGCAGCTTCGGCGGGGCCGACAATGAGCAGTTCTTC
NA NA TRBJ1-4 TRBV10-3 CAISVGGDYNEKLFF TGTGCCATCAGTGTTGGGGGGGATTATAATGAAAAACTGTTTTTT
NA few TRBJ1-2 TRBV21-1 CASRNTKTSYGYTF TGTGCCAGCAGGAACACCAAAACCAGCTATGGCTACACCTTC
NA NA TRBJ2-3 TRBV2 CASSPLAGNTDTQYF TGTGCCAGCAGCCCTCTGGCGGGGAATACAGATACGCAGTATTTT
NA NA TRBJ1-2 TRBV7-2 CASSLGGRSAIYGYTF TGTGCCAGCAGCTTAGGGGGCCGGAGCGCGATCTATGGCTACACCTTC
NA NA TRBJ1-2 TRBV27 CASSLHGASLGYTF TGTGCCAGCAGTTTACACGGGGCAAGCCTTGGCTACACCTTC
NA NA TRBJ1-1 TRBV5-8 CASSFGTANTEAFF TGTGCCAGCAGCTTTGGGACGGCGAACACTGAAGCTTTCTTT
TRBD1 NA TRBJ1-5 TRBV5-1 CASSLMGQGNQPQHF TGCGCCAGCAGCTTAATGGGACAGGGGAATCAGCCCCAGCATTTT
TRBD1 few TRBJ1-5 TRBV5-4 CASSLMGQGNQPQHF TGTGCCAGCAGCTTGATGGGACAGGGCAATCAGCCCCAGCATTTT
TRBD1 NA TRBJ2-2 TRBV7-9 CASSLQGGNTGELFF TGTGCCAGCAGCCTACAGGGGGGTAACACCGGGGAGCTGTTTTTT
TRBD1 NA TRBJ1-3 TRBV5-1 CASSLGRQGDSGNTIYF TGCGCCAGCAGCTTGGGACGACAGGGGGATTCTGGAAACACCATATATTTT
TRBD1 NA TRBJ2-4 TRBV7-2 CASSWVDRGKNIQYF TGTGCCAGCAGCTGGGTTGACAGGGGAAAAAACATTCAGTACTTC
NA NA TRBJ2-1 TRBV10-3 CAISGEASAVQFF TGTGCCATCAGTGGCGAGGCTAGCGCTGTTCAGTTCTTC
NA NA TRBJ2-7 TRBV13 CASRSKTGDSYEQYF TGTGCCAGCAGGAGTAAAACGGGGGACTCCTACGAGCAGTACTTC
NA NA TRBJ2-7 TRBV6-5 CASSPLTAPSYEQYF TGTGCCAGCAGCCCCTTGACTGCCCCCTCCTACGAGCAGTACTTC
NA NA TRBJ2-1 TRBV20-1 CSASSWDKHNEQFF TGCAGTGCTAGTAGTTGGGACAAGCACAATGAGCAGTTCTTC
NA NA TRBJ1-1 TRBV3-1/TRBV3-2 CASSQVENTEAFF TGTGCCAGCAGCCAGGTGGAGAACACTGAAGCTTTCTTT
NA NA TRBJ1-1 TRBV7-9 CASSLGYPGQNTEAFF TGTGCCAGCAGCTTAGGTTACCCGGGGCAGAACACTGAAGCTTTCTTT
NA once TRBJ1-3 TRBV9 CASSVEGMRGLSGNTIYF TGTGCCAGCAGCGTAGAAGGGATGAGGGGACTCTCTGGAAACACCATATATTTT
NA NA TRBJ1-1 TRBV9 CASSVDSALDTEAFF TGTGCCAGCAGCGTAGATTCGGCTTTGGACACTGAAGCTTTCTTT
TRBD1 NA TRBJ1-2 TRBV6-5 CASSSSRTGGGYGYTF TGTGCCAGCAGTTCGTCCCGGACAGGGGGCGGGTATGGCTACACCTTC
NA NA TRBJ2-3 TRBV14 CASSQDHGITDTQYF TGTGCCAGCAGCCAAGACCATGGGATCACAGATACGCAGTATTTT
NA NA TRBJ2-5 TRBV5-6 CASSLAGKAQETQYF TGTGCCAGCAGCTTGGCCGGAAAGGCCCAAGAGACCCAGTACTTC
TRBD1 NA TRBJ2-5 TRBV2 CASSGGGRETQYF TGTGCCAGCAGTGGAGGGGGCAGGGAGACCCAGTACTTC
NA NA TRBJ1-1 TRBV11-2 CASSLVFVGLNTEAFF TGTGCCAGCAGCTTAGTATTTGTAGGATTGAACACTGAAGCTTTCTTT
NA NA TRBJ1-5 TRBV7-9 CASSLESGPQHF TGTGCCAGCAGCTTAGAGAGCGGACCCCAGCATTTT
NA NA TRBJ1-2 TRBV20-1 CSARLSGYTF TGCAGTGCTAGACTCTCTGGCTACACCTTC
TRBD1 NA TRBJ2-7 TRBV19 CASSVPPGTGVYEQYF TGTGCCAGTAGTGTCCCCCCCGGGACAGGGGTCTACGAGCAGTACTTC
NA NA TRBJ1-5 TRBV2 CASSKDRRSGNQPQHF TGTGCCAGCAGCAAGGACAGAAGGTCGGGCAATCAGCCCCAGCATTTT
TRBD1 NA TRBJ1-3 TRBV7-2 CASSRDRASGNTIYF TGTGCCAGCAGCCGCGACAGGGCCTCTGGAAACACCATATATTTT
TRBD2 NA TRBJ2-7 TRBV2 CARGYSGGYEQYF TGTGCCAGAGGTTATAGCGGGGGTTACGAGCAGTACTTC
TRBD1 once TRBJ2-1 TRBV9 CASSVYGTEFNEQFF TGTGCCAGCAGCGTTTACGGGACAGAGTTCAATGAGCAGTTCTTC
NA NA TRBJ1-6 TRBV5-4 CASSRKGLESPLHF TGTGCCAGCAGCCGCAAGGGTTTGGAGTCACCCCTCCACTTT
NA NA TRBJ1-4 TRBV10-3 CATRIDLGEKLFF TGTGCCACCCGAATAGATTTAGGTGAAAAACTGTTTTTT
TRBD2 NA TRBJ2-5 TRBV5-4 CASSPRTSGTQETQYF TGTGCCAGCAGCCCCAGGACTAGCGGCACCCAAGAGACCCAGTACTTC
NA once TRBJ1-4 TRBV18 CASFRTANEKLFF TGTGCCAGCTTCCGGACAGCTAATGAAAAACTGTTTTTT
NA NA TRBJ1-1 TRBV12-3/TRBV12-4 CASSFFGTEAFF TGTGCCAGCAGTTTCTTCGGCACTGAAGCTTTCTTT
NA NA TRBJ1-5 TRBV6-2/TRBV6-3 CASSYSSRSNQPQHF TGTGCCAGCAGTTACTCTTCCAGATCCAATCAGCCCCAGCATTTT
NA NA TRBJ2-5 TRBV20-1 CSASRVGRETQYF TGCAGTGCTAGTCGGGTGGGCCGGGAGACCCAGTACTTC
NA NA TRBJ2-5 TRBV7-2 CASSLWPGETQYF TGTGCCAGCAGCTTATGGCCCGGTGAGACCCAGTACTTC
NA NA TRBJ1-6 TRBV6-1 CASSETRQNSPLHF TGTGCCAGCAGTGAAACCCGACAGAATTCACCCCTCCACTTT
TRBD2 NA TRBJ2-2 TRBV19 CASSASGGANTGELFF TGTGCCAGTAGTGCTAGCGGGGGGGCGAACACCGGGGAGCTGTTTTTT
NA NA TRBJ2-1 TRBV6-6 CASSRPGPESSYNEQFF TGTGCCAGCAGTCGACCCGGCCCAGAGAGCTCCTACAATGAGCAGTTCTTC
TRBD1 NA TRBJ2-3 TRBV2 CASSPPGQGARDTQYF TGTGCCAGCAGCCCTCCGGGACAGGGGGCCAGGGATACGCAGTATTTT
TRBD2 NA TRBJ2-7 TRBV6-5 CASSPSSGGPYEQYF TGTGCCAGCAGCCCCTCTAGCGGGGGACCCTACGAGCAGTACTTC
NA NA TRBJ2-6 TRBV2 CASSSGANVLTF TGTGCCAGCAGCTCTGGGGCCAACGTCCTGACTTTC
NA few TRBJ2-2 TRBV4-2 CASSQDKLTGELFF TGTGCCAGCAGCCAAGATAAGCTCACCGGGGAGCTGTTTTTT
TRBD1 NA TRBJ2-7 TRBV25-1 CASSDGTGAQYF TGTGCCAGCAGTGATGGGACAGGGGCGCAGTACTTC
TRBD2 NA TRBJ2-3 TRBV24-1 CATSDSGLAGDTQYF TGTGCCACCAGTGATTCGGGACTAGCGGGGGATACGCAGTATTTT